This TCR beta chain comes out of a study of CD8 T cells in ankylosing spondylitis. Study-level results: A subset of motif variants has previously been described in the synovial fluid and blood of reactive arthritis. Seemingly distinctive of ankylosing spondylitis blood was a TCR beta motif formed by eight highly homologous variants. Matched ankylosing spondylitis synovial fluid reportedly contained a significantly enriched population of disease-linked clones. In peripheral blood, disease-linked CD8+ clones occurred at relatively low frequencies.

The CDR3 length is 16 residues. Trimming left V 0 bases short and J 4 bases short, with 13 bases between. The germline V gene has CDR1 MGHRA and CDR2 YSYEKL. Preparation of TCR beta libraries was done by quantitative 5'-RACE with molecular barcodes. TCRdb analysed the 5' RACE reads with MiXCR anew, one entry per CDR3 protein. This table holds over 700,000 distinct CDR3 sequences, 15% to 20% found once. This clonotype was observed once. Its antigen is undetermined. The TCR originated in a male donor with ankylosing spondylitis. The specimen sequenced was blood, either unsorted or a sorted T cell fraction (not recorded which). This chain connects TRBV4-1 to TRBJ1-5, with unresolved D. CDR3 region: CASSQDWETRNQPQHF. The CDR3, as DNA: TGCGCCAGCAGCCAAGATTGGGAGACAAGAAATCAGCCCCAGCATTTT.